The 15 T cell receptor beta chains presented below share a single source sample, sequenced in a study of blood T cell repertoires in COVID-19. The repertoire was sequenced with immunoSEQ multiplex PCR; TCRdb's copy has only in-frame clones and lacks some. Of under 300,000 clones listed, about 93% were seen once; the top ten hold over 1.5%. Sequencing was performed on PBMCs or T cells enriched from blood (not recorded which). The source of these receptors is a young woman who had recovered from COVID-19.

This chain connects TRBV19 to TRBJ1-2; D ambiguous. The germline V gene has CDR1 LNHDA and CDR2 SQIVND (reference sequence). Trimming took off 3 bases at V and 4 bases at J, with 12 bases between the two ends. This CDR3 has 14 residues. The CDR3 DNA is TGTGCCAGTAGTATGTCTATGGTTAGCTATGGCTACACCTTC. It specifies CASSMSMVSYGYTF.

J is TRBJ1-4 and V is TRBV6-5, with D uncertain. Trimming removed 0 bases from V and 7 bases from J, with 12 bases in between. This CDR3 contains 15 residues. CDR1 and CDR2 from the germline V gene are MNHEY and SVGAGI. CDR3 sequence: CASSYSGGRSEKLFF. In DNA, the CDR3 is TGTGCCAGCAGTTACTCCGGAGGCCGGTCTGAAAAACTGTTTTTT.

This chain connects TRBV7-6 to TRBJ1-1, with a possible D match to TRBD1 (6 bases). Germline-derived CDR1 and CDR2 are SGHVS and FNYEAQ. The CDR3 length is 14 residues. V was cut by 2 bases and J by 2 bases, with 9 bases left in between. The CDR3 DNA follows: TGTGCCAGCAGCTTACGGACAGAAAACACTGAAGCTTTCTTT. Its protein is CASSLRTENTEAFF.

This chain connects TRBV7-8 to TRBJ2-1; maybe TRBD2 (6 bases). Germline assignment: CDR1 SGHVS and CDR2 FQNEAQ. The V and J ends lost 4 bases and 2 bases respectively, with 12 bases between them. The CDR3 totals 15 residues. CDR3 DNA: TGTGCCAGCAGCTCCCGCGGGGAGCCCTACAATGAGCAGTTCTTC. Protein: CASSSRGEPYNEQFF.

The chain combines TRBV4-3 with TRBJ2-7, with TRBD2 as a possible D gene (7 bases). There are 14 residues in the CDR3. Germline V gene lookup returns CDR1 LGHNA and CDR2 YSLEER. V was pared by 0 bases and J by 6 bases, with 12 bases between. The CDR3 here is CASSQEAGAGEQYF. Written as DNA, the CDR3 is TGCGCCAGCAGCCAAGAGGCGGGGGCCGGCGAGCAGTACTTC.

The V gene is TRBV2, the J gene TRBJ1-1; the D gene is possibly TRBD1 (6 bases). Germline-derived CDR1 and CDR2 are SNHLY and FYNNEI. The CDR3 is 14 amino acids. V lost 11 bases and J 1 base, leaving 17 bases between the germline ends. This CDR3 reads CAGSMGAPNTEAFF. In nucleotides, the CDR3 is TGTGCCGGGTCAATGGGGGCCCCGAACACTGAAGCTTTCTTT.

The chain uses TRBV28 and TRBJ2-3; 9 bases map to TRBD1. Trimming at V came to 6 bases and at J to 1 base, leaving 17 bases not matched to a gene. Germline V gene lookup returns CDR1 MDHEN and CDR2 SYDVKM. The CDR3 length is 19 residues. The CDR3 coding sequence is TGTGCCAGCAGCCAAGTCCCGGGACAGGGAGGGGTGGGCACAGATACGCAGTATTTT. Translating it yields CASSQVPGQGGVGTDTQYF.

V and J are TRBV6-1 and TRBJ1-1, with 8 nucleotides matching TRBD1. This CDR3 is built from 18 residues. Trimming removed 4 bases from V and 3 bases from J; junction bases left unmatched: 16. CDR1 is MNHNS and CDR2 is SASEGT in the germline V gene. The CDR3 spells CASSVILQGAVVDTEAFF. Written as DNA, the CDR3 is TGTGCCAGCAGTGTAATCCTCCAGGGGGCCGTCGTGGACACTGAAGCTTTCTTT.

V is TRBV7-2 and J is TRBJ1-2, with a weak D call TRBD1 (5 bases). V dropped 1 base and J dropped 4 bases, with 10 bases sitting between them. This CDR3 spans 14 amino acids. Germline lookup yields CDR1 SGHTA and CDR2 FQGNSA. CDR3 loop: CASSLGRGLYGYTF. The CDR3 nucleotides read TGTGCCAGCAGCTTAGGGCGGGGCCTCTATGGCTACACCTTC.

The rearrangement uses TRBV2 and TRBJ1-5; D is undetermined. The CDR3 has 16 residues. V lost 6 bases to trimming and J lost 4 bases, with 19 bases between them. Germline V gene sequence: CDR1 SNHLY, CDR2 FYNNEI. Here the CDR3 DNA reads TGTGCCAGCAGCCCCAACGCGGGCGCGGGAAATCAGCCCCAGCATTTT. This codes for CASSPNAGAGNQPQHF.

The chain combines TRBV12-3 or TRBV12-4 with TRBJ1-1, with a tentative D call TRBD1 (5 bases). This CDR3 contains 13 residues. The V end lost 0 bases, the J end lost 10 bases, and 12 bases lay between the germline ends. The CDR3 sequence: CASSLASQGSAFF. The CDR3 DNA reads as TGTGCCAGCAGTTTAGCGAGTCAGGGCTCAGCTTTCTTT.

This rearrangement joins TRBV4-1 to TRBJ1-5; 7 bases are shared with TRBD1. With 0 bases clipped from V and 4 bases from J, the junction kept 6 bases outside the gene matches. The CDR3 runs to 16 residues. Germline V gene lookup returns CDR1 MGHRA and CDR2 YSYEKL. In nucleotides, the CDR3 is TGCGCCAGCAGCCAAGAGGGGACAGTCGCGAATCAGCCCCAGCATTTT. Residues: CASSQEGTVANQPQHF.

This rearrangement joins TRBV3-1 (or the pseudogene TRBV3-2) to TRBJ2-7, with 9 positions matching TRBD1. Trimming at V came to 1 base and at J to 3 bases, leaving 4 bases not matched to a gene. Germline V lookup: CDR1 LGHDT, CDR2 YNNKEL (reference sequence). The CDR3 runs 15 residues. Here the CDR3 reads CASSQGGTGRYEQYF. Written as DNA, the CDR3 is TGTGCCAGCAGCCAAGGCGGGACAGGGCGCTACGAGCAGTACTTC.

The chain employs TRBV9 and TRBJ2-1; 8 bases are a match to TRBD1. The germline V gene has CDR1 SGDLS and CDR2 YYNGEE. There are 15 residues in the CDR3. The V and J ends lost 4 bases and 2 bases, in that order; junction bases with no gene match: 5. CDR3 bases: TGTGCCAGCAGCTCGGACAGGGTGACCTACAATGAGCAGTTCTTC. It is translated as CASSSDRVTYNEQFF.

The chain employs TRBV10-3 and TRBJ2-7; D gene unclear. The CDR3 length is 13 residues. V lost 11 bases and J lost 2, with 16 bases in between. CDR1 and CDR2 (germline): ENHRY, SYGVKD. CDR3 nucleotides: TGTGCCGCCCGACCCAGTCTAGCCTACGAGCAGTACTTC. Encoded protein: CAARPSLAYEQYF.